This T cell receptor (beta chain) was documented in a study of early T cells in non-severe SARS-CoV-2 infection. General study findings and limits: CD4 and private specificities were missed by VDJdb matching, which favored anti-spike CD8 responses.

TCRdb independently ran MiXCR on the 5' RACE reads; one entry per CDR3 protein. This sample carries fewer than 110,000 distinct CDR3 sequences, approximately 10% of them seen once, and the ten largest clones take approximately 6.9%. CDR3 length: 19 amino acids. CDR1 and CDR2 from the germline V gene are MNHGY and SAAAGT. V lost 1 base, J lost 0 bases, and 19 bases lay in between. In this sample, this clonotype turned up many times. Its antigen remains unidentified. Source material: whole blood. The rearrangement links TRBV6-8 to TRBJ2-4; maybe TRBD2 (5 bases). The sequence derives from an adult who was a healthcare worker with PCR-confirmed SARS-CoV-2 infection or an uninfected control (not recorded which). The CDR3: CASSYLGDFQFPAKNIQYF. DNA for the CDR3: TGTGCCAGCAGTTACTTGGGAGACTTTCAGTTCCCAGCCAAAAACATTCAGTACTTC.